This T cell receptor beta chain was found in a study of CD8+ T cells in alopecia areata. RNA extraction was followed by reverse transcription into cDNA, which acted as the sequencing template. Data came from immunoSEQ multiplex PCR; TCRdb stores just in-frame clones and leaves some out. The sample yields 90,000 to 130,000 clones, without any singletons. In regard to this clone: What it binds is unknown. The germline and genes are mouse ones. The CDR3 extends 4 residues past the end of the read, so its final part is completed from the germline J gene.

Study-wide results and caveats: Scalp lesions, especially in alopecia totalis/universalis, had higher clonality than normal scalp.

Losses at the gene ends were 3 bases for V and 5 bases for J; bases not matched to a gene: 10. Germline values: CDR1 NSQYPW, CDR2 LRSPGD (reference sequence). The CDR3 contains 16 residues. The rearrangement links TRBV1 to TRBJ2-1; 7 nucleotides agree with TRBD1. The sequencing input was lesional skin. The clonotype was recovered from a C3H/HeJ mouse with alopecia areata. The MHC haplotype of this mouse line is H2-k. CDR3: CTCSASGGWLDAEQFF. Incomplete CDR3 DNA: TGCACCTGCAGTGCTTCAGGGGGTTGGCTGGATGCT.